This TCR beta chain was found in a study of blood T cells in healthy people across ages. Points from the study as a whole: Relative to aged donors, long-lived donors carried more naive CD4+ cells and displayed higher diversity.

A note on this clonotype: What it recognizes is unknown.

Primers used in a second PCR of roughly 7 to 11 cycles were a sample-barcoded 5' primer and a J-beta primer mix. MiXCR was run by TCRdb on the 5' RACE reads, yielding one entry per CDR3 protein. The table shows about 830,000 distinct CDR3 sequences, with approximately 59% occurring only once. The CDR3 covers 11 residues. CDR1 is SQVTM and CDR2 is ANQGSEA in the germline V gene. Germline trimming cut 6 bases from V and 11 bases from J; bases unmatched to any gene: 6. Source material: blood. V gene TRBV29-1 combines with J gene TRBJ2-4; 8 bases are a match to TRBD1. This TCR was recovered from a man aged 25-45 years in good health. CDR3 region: CSVGQASFQYF. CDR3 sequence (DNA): TGCAGCGTGGGACAGGCCAGCTTTCAGTACTTC.